One and the same sample provided the 18 T cell receptor beta chains below, sequenced in a study of Ad26.COV2.S vaccination and SARS-CoV-2 variants. Clones were sequenced by immunoSEQ multiplex PCR, and TCRdb holds only the in-frame ones, with some missing. The sample has 180,000 or so clones, around nine tenths seen once. The sequences come from peripheral blood, collected after recovery from COVID-19. The receptors derive from a human donor who had recovered from COVID-19.

The gene calls are TRBV5-1 and TRBJ1-1; TRBD1 might be the D (5 bases). The germline CDR1 and CDR2 sequences are SGHRS and YFSETQ. V gave up 4 bases and J gave up 1 base, with 8 bases separating them. CDR3 length: 13 amino acids. The CDR3 nucleotides read TGCGCCAGCAGCGACAGCCAGAACACTGAAGCTTTCTTT. Protein sequence: CASSDSQNTEAFF.

J is TRBJ1-2 and V is TRBV3-1 (or the pseudogene TRBV3-2); the D is unclear. CDR1 is LGHDT and CDR2 is YNNKEL in the germline V gene (reference sequence). The CDR3 loop spans 13 amino acids. The ends were cut back, 4 bases at V and 3 bases at J, with 9 bases in the middle. The CDR3 loop is CASSPGSYYGYTF. DNA of the CDR3: TGTGCCAGCAGCCCTGGGTCCTACTATGGCTACACCTTC.

This sequence joins TRBV9 and TRBJ2-1; D ambiguous. The V end was cut by 0 bases, the J end by 6 bases, with 7 bases between. CDR3 size: 13 residues. CDR1 and CDR2 from the germline V gene are SGDLS and YYNGEE. The CDR3 is CASSVGSSNEQFF. CDR3 bases: TGTGCCAGCAGCGTAGGTTCCAGCAATGAGCAGTTCTTC.

V is TRBV6-5 and J is TRBJ1-2; 11 bases match TRBD1. This CDR3 is built from 15 residues. V lost 5 bases to trimming and J lost 4 bases; unmatched junction nucleotides: 6. Per germline, CDR1 MNHEY and CDR2 SVGAGI. The CDR3 region has the DNA TGTGCCAGCAGTCACCGGGACAGGGGGACCTATGGCTACACCTTC. Residues: CASSHRDRGTYGYTF.

There are a few counts of this clone. Here the CDR3 reads CASSLYTPNQPQHF. For the CDR3, the DNA is TGTGCCAGCAGTTTATACACTCCCAATCAGCCCCAGCATTTT. This chain uses TRBV28 with TRBJ1-5; unclear D gene. The CDR3 length is 14 residues. V dropped 1 base and J dropped 3 bases, with 7 bases sitting between them. CDR1 is MDHEN, CDR2 SYDVKM, per germline.

The chain has TRBV12-3 or TRBV12-4 and TRBJ2-7; 8 bases match TRBD1. Trimming removed 11 bases from V and 6 bases from J; junction bases left unmatched: 9. The CDR3 spans 12 residues. CDR3 region: CAVPTGVSEQYF. The CDR3, as DNA: TGTGCCGTACCGACAGGGGTAAGCGAGCAGTACTTC.

As regards this clone: Germline is not matched at one junction end, which may reflect a read error. This rearrangement joins TRBV13 to TRBJ2-7; 15 nucleotides line up with TRBD2. Germline CDR1 is PRHDT and CDR2 is FYEKMQ (reference sequence). There are 14 residues in the CDR3. CDR3 sequence (DNA): TGTGCCAGCAGCGGGGGACTAGCGGGGGGCCTAGCCGGCTTC. Amino acid sequence: CASSGGLAGGLAGF.

The gene calls are TRBV15 and TRBJ2-5; D is undetermined. The CDR3 has 12 residues. Trimming took 0 bases from V and 5 from J, leaving 4 bases between them. CDR1 is LNHNV and CDR2 is YYDKDF in the germline V gene (reference sequence). The CDR3: CATSRDWETQYF. The CDR3 DNA follows: TGTGCCACCAGCAGAGATTGGGAGACCCAGTACTTC.

This sequence joins TRBV27 and TRBJ2-7; TRBD2 aligns across 8 bases. Germline CDR1 MNHEY, CDR2 SMNVEV (reference sequence). Trimming cost V 4 bases and J 2 bases; bases outside gene matches: 4. CDR3 length equals 14 residues. The CDR3 is CASSYTSGAYEQYF. The CDR3 DNA sequence: TGTGCCAGCAGTTATACTAGCGGTGCCTACGAGCAGTACTTC.

V is TRBV12-3 or TRBV12-4 and J is TRBJ2-7; 7 nucleotides line up with TRBD1. CDR3 length: 13 amino acids. V dropped 6 bases and J dropped 1; count of bases not matched to a gene: 3. The CDR3 nucleotides read TGTGCCAGCAGAAAGGGACAGTCCTACGAGCAGTACTTC. Its translation is CASRKGQSYEQYF.

As for this clone: Additional DNA sequences in this sample encode the identical CDR3. The chain has TRBV6-5 and TRBJ2-5; no reliable D call. Germline-derived CDR1 and CDR2 are MNHEY and SVGAGI. Trimming took 0 bases from V and 2 from J, leaving 7 bases between them. The CDR3 runs 14 residues. The CDR3 is CASSYSGVQETQYF. CDR3 in DNA: TGTGCCAGCAGTTACTCAGGTGTTCAAGAGACCCAGTACTTC.

This clone was detected a few times. The V gene is TRBV5-1, the J gene TRBJ2-3, with 13 bases lining up with TRBD2. The germline V gene has CDR1 SGHRS and CDR2 YFSETQ. This CDR3 has 18 residues. After removal of 4 bases from V and 0 bases from J, the junction contained 8 bases not matched to a gene. The CDR3 is CASSAGLAGTTSTDTQYF. CDR3 DNA: TGCGCCAGCAGCGCGGGACTAGCGGGGACTACTAGCACAGATACGCAGTATTTT.

V and J are TRBV12-3 or TRBV12-4 and TRBJ2-7, with D unresolved. V was cut by 6 bases and J by 6 bases, with 12 bases left in between. This CDR3 comprises 12 residues. The CDR3 region has the DNA TGTGCCAGCAGGAAAATCCCGGCCGAGCAGTACTTC. This sequence encodes CASRKIPAEQYF.

This clone was observed once. The CDR3 region is CASSPDGSNQPQHF. CDR3 coding DNA: TGTGCCAGCAGCCCAGACGGTTCCAATCAGCCCCAGCATTTT. The J gene is TRBJ1-5, the V gene TRBV7-2; D unresolved. CDR1 and CDR2 (germline): SGHTA, FQGNSA. The V gene lost 5 bases and the J gene lost 3 bases, with 11 bases spanning the gap. The CDR3 length is 14 residues. Full variable domain (rest looked up from reference TRBV7-2 and TRBJ1-5): GAGVSQSPSNKVTEKGKDVELRCDPISGHTALYWYRQSLGQGLEFLIYFQGNSAPDKSGLPSDRFSAERTGGSVSTLTIQRTQQEDSAVYLCASSPDGSNQPQHFGDGTRLSIL.

This clone has a count of ten or more. The chain carries TRBV5-1 and TRBJ1-6; D is unresolved. Trimming shortened V by 0 bases and J by 6 bases, and 7 bases separated the two germline ends. The CDR3 extends over 14 amino acids. Per the germline V gene, CDR1 is SGHRS and CDR2 is YFSETQ. The CDR3 DNA reads as TGCGCCAGCAGCTTGGGACCGGTTAATTCACCCCTCCACTTT. This sequence encodes CASSLGPVNSPLHF.

V is TRBV4-1 and J is TRBJ2-3; the D is unclear. The germline gives CDR1 MGHRA, CDR2 YSYEKL. Between the trimmed V and J ends, which lost 0 bases and 6 bases, there was a span of 7 bases. The CDR3 contains 13 residues. CDR3 nucleotide sequence: TGCGCCAGCAGCCAAGATCCCGGTGATACGCAGTATTTT. Amino acid sequence: CASSQDPGDTQYF.

This clone was found a few times. V and J are TRBV5-1 and TRBJ1-1; D unclear. V was trimmed by 6 bases and J by 0 bases, leaving 12 bases between them. The CDR3 spans 14 residues. CDR1 SGHRS and CDR2 YFSETQ come from the germline V gene. The CDR3 sequence is CASTPLGVNTEAFF. In DNA form, the CDR3 reads TGCGCCAGCACCCCTCTAGGTGTGAACACTGAAGCTTTCTTT.

This clone was seen more than once but under ten times. The V gene is TRBV5-4, the J gene TRBJ1-5; no firm D call. The CDR3 consists of 12 residues. V was cut by 0 bases and J by 7 bases, with 5 bases left in between. Germline CDR1 reads SGHNT; CDR2 reads YYREEE (reference sequence). The CDR3 nucleotides read TGTGCCAGCAGCTTGGAGGGACAGCCCCAGCATTTT. The encoded protein is CASSLEGQPQHF.